The rows below give T cell receptor beta chains drawn from one sample of a study of T cell changes during pregnancy in multiple sclerosis. Here immunoSEQ multiplex PCR was the method, and the copy in TCRdb shows in-frame clones only, minus some. Of around 83,000 clones listed, over 80% are singletons. Material: CD4+ T cells from peripheral blood mononuclear cells, obtained in the second trimester of pregnancy. The receptors originated from a female donor with multiple sclerosis, enrolled in a pregnancy study. Both conserved end residues are part of each CDR3. The order of the fields is clone size, J gene, V gene, D gene, CDR3 DNA, CDR3 protein. A D gene is named only where the DNA matches it firmly. The size entry is marked missing in some rows and otherwise reads once, few, many or a size class.

>.|TRBJ2-7|TRBV5-4|TRBD1
TGTGCCAGCAGCGGACGACAGGGGTTCGACGAGCAGTACTTC
CASSGRQGFDEQYF
>.|TRBJ2-7|TRBV30|TRBD1
TGTGCCTGGAGTCGAGGACAGGCCCCCTACGAGCAGTACTTC
CAWSRGQAPYEQYF
>.|TRBJ1-1|TRBV7-9|TRBD1
TGTGCCAGCAGCCCCTGGACAGGGGTGAACACTGAAGCTTTCTTT
CASSPWTGVNTEAFF
>.|TRBJ2-5|TRBV29-1|TRBD1
TGCAGCGCACTTCCACAGGGGGGTCTAGAAGAGACCCAGTACTTC
CSALPQGGLEETQYF
>.|TRBJ1-2|TRBV5-4|TRBD1
TGTGCCAGCAGCTTGTGGGACAGGAGGATCTATGGCTACACCTTC
CASSLWDRRIYGYTF
>.|TRBJ1-1|TRBV10-3|.
TGTGCCATCATGAACAGGGCAAAGATGAACACTGAAGCTTTCTTT
CAIMNRAKMNTEAFF
>.|TRBJ1-2|TRBV19|.
TGTGCCAGTAGTTTCTGGGACAAGCCTAACTATGGCTACACCTTC
CASSFWDKPNYGYTF
>.|TRBJ1-1|TRBV7-9|.
TGTGCCAGCAGCTTAGTCGGGGTAAGGACTGAAGCTTTCTTT
CASSLVGVRTEAFF
>.|TRBJ2-3|TRBV5-1|.
TGCGCCAGCAGCTTGGGGTCTAACGGTGGCACAGATACGCAGTATTTT
CASSLGSNGGTDTQYF
>.|TRBJ1-4|TRBV9|.
TGTGCCAGCAGCGTAGGCCGACACATAATAGATGAAAAACTGTTTTTT
CASSVGRHIIDEKLFF
>.|TRBJ1-1|TRBV11-2|TRBD1
TGTGCCAGCAGCTTAGGACAGGGAGCCACTGAAGCTTTCTTT
CASSLGQGATEAFF
>few|TRBJ2-5|TRBV7-2|TRBD1
TGTGCCAGCAGCTCTCAGACAGGGTTGAGTTTAGAGACCCAGTACTTC
CASSSQTGLSLETQYF
>.|TRBJ1-1|TRBV9|.
TGTGCCAGCAGCGTAGTCCCCCGGGACACTGAAGCTTTCTTT
CASSVVPRDTEAFF
>.|TRBJ2-1|TRBV29-1|TRBD2
TGCAGCGTTGAAGATTATTCGACTAGCGGGCATGAGCAGTTCTTC
CSVEDYSTSGHEQFF
>once|TRBJ2-5|TRBV7-6|TRBD1
TGTGCCAGCAGCCTGACAGGGGGCTGGGAGACCCAGTACTTC
CASSLTGGWETQYF
>.|TRBJ2-2|TRBV27|.
TGTGCCAGCAGTCAACAGACTACGAACACCGGGGAGCTGTTTTTT
CASSQQTTNTGELFF
>.|TRBJ2-5|TRBV11-3|TRBD2
TGTGCCAGCAGCTACCGGACGGGGGGGGAGACCCAGTACTTC
CASSYRTGGETQYF
>.|TRBJ1-1|TRBV5-5|.
TGTGCCAGCACTCTATTCGGACAAGCGAACACTGAAGCTTTCTTT
CASTLFGQANTEAFF
>.|TRBJ2-3|TRBV5-8|.
TGTGCCACGAAGAGACCAGGCCGGATAGATACGCAGTATTTT
CATKRPGRIDTQYF
>few|TRBJ1-4|TRBV7-9|.
TGTGCCAGCAGATTCGGAGCTAATGAAAAACTGTTTTTT
CASRFGANEKLFF